This TCR beta chain was identified in a study of OX40 agonist ivuxolimab in advanced cancers. Study in general: Each patient was given ivuxolimab into a vein every 2 weeks, at 0.01 to 10 mg/kg. Dose-escalation patients suffered from hepatocellular carcinoma, melanoma, renal cell or head and neck cancer.

Produced via immunoSEQ multiplex PCR; TCRdb's table is partial and in-frame only. The sample yields some 86,000 clones, 70% to 85% seen once. Germline CDR1 reads MGHRA; CDR2 reads YSYEKL. This CDR3 spans 16 amino acids. Trimming cost V 0 bases and J 5 bases, with 17 bases left between them. This TCR was recovered from an adult with an advanced solid tumor such as melanoma, head and neck, liver or kidney cancer. Source: CD4+ or CD8+ T cells sorted from blood, taken in a trial of the OX40 agonist ivuxolimab. The chain recombines TRBV4-1 with TRBJ2-7; D possibly matches TRBD1 or TRBD2 (5 bases each). The CDR3 sequence is CASSQEPGTVMNEQYF. The CDR3 nucleotides read TGCGCCAGCAGCCAAGAGCCTGGGACGGTTATGAACGAGCAGTACTTC.